This entry concerns a single T cell receptor (beta chain). Its antigen is not identified. This sample was taken from a study of OX40 agonist ivuxolimab in advanced cancers. At the level of the study: Ivuxolimab was administered intravenously to patients at 0.01 to 10 mg/kg every 2 weeks. Allowance was made for prior anti-PD-1, anti-PD-L1 or anti-CTLA-4 therapy, and 40% to 45% had some.

CDR1 is SQVTM and CDR2 is ANQGSEA in the germline V gene. The germline V and J ends were trimmed by 7 bases and 1 base, with 20 bases remaining between them. The CDR3 totals 15 residues. Study outcomes and limitations: Among the least clonally expanded were partial responders at 0.1-3.0 mg/kg.

Sequencing was performed with immunoSEQ multiplex PCR; in TCRdb, only in-frame clones are kept and a portion is missing. The repertoire consists of about 92,000 clones, with just over 90% occurring once and the leading ten covering 0.33%. Sampling of blood occurred at baseline, cycle 4 day 1, and cycle 7 day 1. This material consisted of CD4+ or CD8+ T cells sorted from blood, taken in a trial of the OX40 agonist ivuxolimab. The clonotype originates from an adult with an advanced solid tumor such as melanoma, head and neck, liver or kidney cancer. The J gene is TRBJ2-7, the V gene TRBV29-1, with D perhaps matching TRBD1 or TRBD2 (5 bases each). The CDR3 region is CSALPGGGTSYEQYF. As DNA, the CDR3 is TGCAGCGCCCTTCCGGGTGGGGGTACATCCTACGAGCAGTACTTC.